The 18 T cell receptor beta chains in this list originate from one sample, sequenced in a study of cytomegalovirus exposure and HLA in healthy donors. The PCR made use of 60 Vbeta and 13 Jbeta primers. Assay: immunoSEQ multiplex PCR; the TCRdb copy retains only in-frame clones and omits some. The sample consists of 200,000 or so clones, 65% to 85% of them appearing once. Material: PBMCs. The receptors shown here come from a man in his fifties or sixties in good health and CMV-seronegative.

The chain uses TRBV30 and TRBJ2-4; a weak D match, TRBD2 (5 bases). Between the trimmed V and J ends, which lost 0 bases and 8 bases, there was a span of 8 bases. CDR3 size: 12 residues. Germline CDR1 is GTSNPN and CDR2 is SVGIG (reference sequence). This chain's CDR3 is CAWSVYGDIQYF. The DNA for the CDR3 is TGTGCCTGGAGTGTATACGGGGACATTCAGTACTTC.

J is TRBJ1-1 and V is TRBV28, with D possibly matching TRBD1 (6 bases). Germline V gene sequence: CDR1 MDHEN, CDR2 SYDVKM. V lost 4 bases and J lost 5, with 14 bases in between. This CDR3 has 14 residues. CDR3 protein: CASSSDRIQTEAFF. Written as DNA, the CDR3 is TGTGCCAGCAGTTCCGACAGGATACAGACTGAAGCTTTCTTT.

V is TRBV27 and J is TRBJ1-1; the D gene is possibly TRBD1 (5 bases). V was shortened by 2 bases and J by 0 bases, with 10 bases between the two germline ends. The CDR3 spans 15 residues. Germline V CDR1 and CDR2: MNHEY, SMNVEV (reference sequence). The CDR3 loop reads CASSLLQGMNTEAFF. The CDR3 nucleotides read TGTGCCAGCAGTTTACTTCAGGGAATGAACACTGAAGCTTTCTTT.

This clone was seen a handful of times. J is TRBJ1-5 and V is TRBV30; possible D gene TRBD1, 6 bases. The CDR3 runs 17 residues. V was trimmed by 2 bases and J by 2 bases, leaving 19 bases between them. Germline-derived CDR1 and CDR2 are GTSNPN and SVGIG (reference sequence). For the CDR3, the DNA is TGTGCCTGGAGTCGGGCGACTGGGGGCAGGGGCAATCAGCCCCAGCATTTT. It codes for CAWSRATGGRGNQPQHF.

The chain combines TRBV2 with TRBJ2-7, with unresolved D. CDR1 is SNHLY and CDR2 is FYNNEI in the germline V gene. This CDR3 region has 13 residues. Trimming pared 3 bases from V and 2 bases from J, leaving 8 bases between. CDR3 DNA sequence: TGTGCCAGCAGTGAGGAGCTTCCCTACGAGCAGTACTTC. Translating it yields CASSEELPYEQYF.

The rearrangement links TRBV19 to TRBJ2-5; TRBD2 is a possible D gene (5 bases). Germline V gene data show CDR1 as LNHDA and CDR2 as SQIVND (reference sequence). Trimming shortened V by 7 bases and J by 5 bases, and 14 bases separated the two germline ends. CDR3 size: 13 residues. The CDR3: CASKEAARETQYF. Here the CDR3 DNA reads TGTGCCAGTAAGGAGGCTGCCCGGGAGACCCAGTACTTC.

The rearrangement uses TRBV4-2 and TRBJ2-7; 9 nucleotides match TRBD1. V gave up 5 bases and J gave up 7 bases; unmatched junction bases: 9. The CDR3 extends over 14 amino acids. CDR1 is LGHNA and CDR2 is YNFKEQ in the germline V gene. The CDR3: CASSFGQGTGEQYF. The CDR3 DNA sequence: TGTGCCAGCAGCTTCGGACAGGGGACGGGGGAGCAGTACTTC.

The sample holds a few counts of this clone. The chain is built from TRBV2 and TRBJ1-2; 9 bases map to TRBD1. Trimming took 5 bases from V and 0 from J; bases not matched to a gene: 4. Germline CDR1 reads SNHLY; CDR2 reads FYNNEI. The CDR3 covers 15 residues. This CDR3 reads CASSWDRVANYGYTF. The CDR3 nucleotides read TGTGCCAGCAGTTGGGACAGGGTAGCTAACTATGGCTACACCTTC.

This chain connects TRBV28 to TRBJ2-7; no definite D call. Germline V gene sequence: CDR1 MDHEN, CDR2 SYDVKM. This CDR3 comprises 13 residues. Trimming pared 5 bases from V and 3 bases from J, leaving 11 bases between. Here the CDR3 reads CASSENTGYEQYF. The CDR3 DNA follows: TGTGCCAGCAGTGAAAATACTGGCTACGAGCAGTACTTC. Based on the CDR3 plus reference TRBV28 and TRBJ2-7, the full variable domain is DVKVTQSSRYLVKRTGEKVFLECVQDMDHENMFWYRQDPGLGLRLIYFSYDVKMKEKGDIPEGYSVSREKKERFSLILESASTNQTSMYLCASSENTGYEQYFGPGTRLTVT.

In this sample, this clone turned up a few times. V gene TRBV10-3 combines with J gene TRBJ2-1; TRBD2 agrees at 11 bases. J gave up 8 bases and V 5 bases, and 11 bases lay outside the gene matches. The CDR3 spans 16 residues. From germline, CDR1 is ENHRY and CDR2 SYGVKD. The CDR3 loop is CAISQLTSGSGDEQFF. The CDR3, as DNA: TGTGCCATCAGTCAGTTAACTAGCGGGAGCGGTGATGAGCAGTTCTTC.

V usage is TRBV9 and J usage is TRBJ1-2, with 7 bases lining up with TRBD1. Germline V CDR1 and CDR2: SGDLS, YYNGEE. The J segment lost 6 bases and the V segment lost 2 bases, leaving 4 bases of the junction unmatched. The CDR3 runs to 13 residues. The CDR3 here is CASSVVTGDGYTF. The DNA of the CDR3 is TGTGCCAGCAGCGTTGTAACAGGGGATGGCTACACCTTC.

The CDR3 loop is CASSEARTSGRYNEQFF. The CDR3 nucleotides are TGTGCCAGCAGTGAAGCGCGGACTAGCGGGAGGTACAATGAGCAGTTCTTC. J is TRBJ2-1 and V is TRBV6-1; 14 nucleotides match TRBD2. CDR3 length equals 17 residues. J was trimmed by 4 bases and V by 0 bases; bases with no gene match: 2. Germline CDR1 reads MNHNS; CDR2 reads SASEGT.

This clone was seen only a few times. This chain uses TRBV27 with TRBJ2-2, with 7 bases identical to TRBD1. This CDR3 is 15 amino acids long. The germline V gene has CDR1 MNHEY and CDR2 SMNVEV (reference sequence). With V trimmed by 9 bases and J by 1 base, 8 bases remained unmatched. The CDR3 DNA reads TGTGCCAGTACCCAGGGGGTTGAGAACACCGGGGAGCTGTTTTTT. This sequence encodes CASTQGVENTGELFF.

This CDR3 is CASSLEGRDTDTQYF. In DNA, the CDR3 is TGTGCCAGCAGCTTAGAAGGGAGGGATACAGATACGCAGTATTTT. This rearrangement joins TRBV11-3 to TRBJ2-3; 7 bases map to TRBD2. Looked up from germline, CDR1 is SGHNT and CDR2 is YENEEA. This CDR3 spans 15 amino acids. The V segment lost 0 bases and the J segment 3 bases; nucleotides outside the gene matches: 3. Looking up the rest from reference TRBV11-3 and TRBJ2-3 gives the full variable domain: EAGVVQSPRYKIIEKKQPVAFWCNPISGHNTLYWYLQNLGQGPELLIRYENEEAVDDSQLPKDRFSAERLKGVDSTLKIQPAELGDSAVYLCASSLEGRDTDTQYFGPGTRLTVL.

The chain recombines TRBV25-1 with TRBJ2-7, with a tentative D call TRBD1 (6 bases). CDR1 is MGHDK, CDR2 SYGVNS, per germline. The CDR3 is 12 amino acids. Trimming pared 6 bases from V and 5 bases from J, leaving 11 bases between. The CDR3 loop is CASSAQGNEQYF. The CDR3 DNA follows: TGTGCCAGCAGCGCGCAGGGGAACGAGCAGTACTTC.

The chain employs TRBV28 and TRBJ2-6, with 9 bases fitting TRBD1. The CDR3 loop spans 15 amino acids. Germline V gene data show CDR1 as MDHEN and CDR2 as SYDVKM. V shed 10 bases and J 0 bases; nucleotides not matched to a gene: 4. CDR3 loop: CATQGANSGANVLTF. The CDR3 DNA is TGTGCCACACAGGGGGCTAACTCTGGGGCCAACGTCCTGACTTTC.

Points on this clone: Other DNA sequences in the same sample also yield this CDR3. The chain couples TRBV5-4 to TRBJ2-7; 8 nucleotides agree with TRBD1. The CDR3 extends over 14 amino acids. Looked up from germline, CDR1 is SGHNT and CDR2 is YYREEE (reference sequence). V gave up 5 bases and J gave up 0 bases; unmatched junction bases: 4. The CDR3 DNA follows: TGTGCCAGCAGACCCGGACAGGGCTCCTACGAGCAGTACTTC. It specifies CASRPGQGSYEQYF.

This clone was seen only a few times. The chain uses TRBV18 and TRBJ2-7; the D gene is possibly TRBD1 (5 bases). V lost 3 bases and J 4 bases, leaving 13 bases between the germline ends. The CDR3 extends over 14 amino acids. Per germline, CDR1 KGHSH and CDR2 LQKENI. Here the CDR3 DNA reads TGTGCCAGCTCACCGGAAGGGGTCGGGTACGAGCAGTACTTC. It encodes CASSPEGVGYEQYF.